This T cell receptor (beta chain) was sequenced for a study of response to subunit inactivated influenza vaccine. Study-wide findings and caveats: It was the authors' suggestion that each seasonal influenza vaccination recruits few new T cells.

CDR1 is DFQATT and CDR2 is SNEGSKA in the germline V gene (reference sequence). This CDR3 has 15 amino acids. With 1 base clipped from V and 4 bases from J, the junction kept 5 bases outside the gene matches. This clonotype has just a few counts. The target antigen is unknown. TCRdb analysed the RT-PCR reads with MiXCR anew, one entry per CDR3 protein. The sample gives 650,000 to 850,000 distinct CDR3 sequences, over 11% of which show up once; around 7% is in the top ten. Sequencing used PBMCs from blood, obtained 14 days before vaccination. This chain joins TRBV20-1 and TRBJ2-1; 9 bases match TRBD2. This TCR was sampled from a man aged 50-60 years who received an inactivated influenza vaccine. CDR3 in DNA: TGCAGTGCTAGAGGGCGGGAGGGCCCGTACAATGAGCAGTTCTTC. Its translation is CSARGREGPYNEQFF.